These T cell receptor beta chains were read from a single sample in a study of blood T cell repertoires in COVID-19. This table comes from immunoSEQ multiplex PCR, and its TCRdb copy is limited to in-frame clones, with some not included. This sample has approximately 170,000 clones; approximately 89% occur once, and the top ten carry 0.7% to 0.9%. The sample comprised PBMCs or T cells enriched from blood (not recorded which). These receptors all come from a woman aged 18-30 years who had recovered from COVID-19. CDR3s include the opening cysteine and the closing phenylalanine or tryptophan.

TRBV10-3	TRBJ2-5	CAISEREQETQYF
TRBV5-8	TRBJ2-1	CASSSRLTGPAYNEQFF
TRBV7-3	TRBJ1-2	CASSPVGQSPYGYTF
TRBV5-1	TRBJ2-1	CASSWNLVSDGNEQFF
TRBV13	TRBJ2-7	CASSFKRVFSYEQYF
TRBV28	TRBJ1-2	CASWGQAYGYTF
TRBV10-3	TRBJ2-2	CAIRDVDRENTGELFF
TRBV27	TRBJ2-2	CASRAGTGIFSGELFF
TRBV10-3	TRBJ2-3	CAISDRGDSDTQYF
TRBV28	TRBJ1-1	CASSYREMNTEAFF
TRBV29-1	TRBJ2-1	CSVGGVAGHNEQFF
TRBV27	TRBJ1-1	CASSTLDRANTEAFF
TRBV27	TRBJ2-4	CASSFLPGKNIQYF
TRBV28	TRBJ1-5	CATTDPNQPQHF
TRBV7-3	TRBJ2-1	CASSLSSSGSFGEQFF
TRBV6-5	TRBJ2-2	CASSFTGGITSGELFF
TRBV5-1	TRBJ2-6	CASSLSHSGANVLTF
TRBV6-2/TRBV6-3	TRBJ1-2	CASSYGEEGANGYTF
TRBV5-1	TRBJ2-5	CASSLVLGSETQYF